The TCR beta chain described here comes from a study of cytomegalovirus exposure and HLA in healthy donors (dated by TCRdb to the late 2010s). General notes on the study: An earlier analysis of some 600 of the donors reported 276 Gb of sequence data and around 100 million unique TCR beta sequences obtained from about 179 million T cells. Roughly 300 gigabases of sequencing data and 75 million to 85 million unique TCR sequences made up an early release that covered nearly 650 HLA-typed donors. The genetic ancestry cluster associated with self-reported Caucasian donors included 81% of the 300 to 450 genotyped donors. The study aimed to test whether signatures of past pathogen exposure could be identified by cataloging public T cell receptors. The study used immunosequencing to profile the T cell repertoires of around 600 subjects and linked those repertoires to cytomegalovirus serostatus. In addition to the first cohort of several hundred subjects, a separate validation cohort of approximately 130 different subjects was used. High-throughput TCR immunosequencing, statistical association of individual TCRs with disease status, and machine learning were combined to predict cytomegalovirus infection status. In a later analysis, previously published TCR beta repertoires from 670 or so donors were re-analyzed and high-resolution HLA genotyping was added so that TCR occurrence patterns could be studied. Rather than using new phenotypic data, the later analysis identified candidate immune exposures from TCR beta sequences and from how often those sequences occurred across donors. An earlier analysis of roughly 580 of the donors used high-throughput TCR beta sequencing to judge whether each TCR beta V gene segment behaved as functional or pseudogenic. Alongside the repertoire data, information on donor age, sex, ethnicity and CMV serostatus was compiled. A later genetic analysis used genome-wide SNP genotypes for about 60% of the 666 donors, treating that subset as a discovery cohort. All discovery cohort repertoires had been generated using a single sequencing platform. Class I and class II HLA loci were covered by the typing at four-digit resolution. The number of donors typed differed by locus, with 629-630 for A, B, C, DRB1 and DQB1, 522 for DQA1, over 600 for DPA1, and some 440 for DPB1. Because of strong linkage in the cohort, five DR-DQ haplotypes were treated as single units for association and clustering. Among about 390 genotyped donors of the cohort, an average of about 240,000 unique TCR beta nucleotide sequences were sequenced per donor, around 20% of them non-productive. Overall study outcomes, separate from this receptor: The study gave a list of some 150 TCR beta chains associated with cytomegalovirus. In vitro tests confirmed that a few of the cytomegalovirus-associated TCR beta chains recognize cytomegalovirus antigens. While some public TCRs were present in many individuals, most TCR sequences turned up only very rarely across donors. In a later analysis, most CMV-associated TCR beta chains were found to appear HLA-restricted, with HLA associations seemingly driven largely by CMV exposure. Sequencing depth was assumed to be roughly uniform across donors in the presence/absence analyses, though that assumption may not hold. In a later analysis, TCR association rates were found to vary across HLA loci, with the most associated TCRs seen for DRB1 alleles and the fewest for HLA-C alleles. Because HLA typing was unavailable for some donors at each locus, only the typed subset was used in association tests. In an earlier analysis of 450 to 750 of the donors, most TCR beta V segments appeared in productive rearrangements about 90% or about 30% of the time, broadly matching IMGT annotations. In a later genetic analysis, a missense DCLRE1C variant was associated with V-gene and J-gene trimming of TCR beta chains, and the association was replicated in an independent cohort. At a false discovery rate of 0.05, a later analysis linked about 17,000 TCR beta sequences to specific HLA alleles. Assigning TCR associations to individual alleles was difficult when HLA alleles, especially DR and DQ, strongly co-occurred. Compared with equally common non-associated chains, HLA-associated TCR beta chains in a later analysis were more clonally expanded and had lower generation probabilities. Linkage disequilibrium might explain the correlated functional status among segregating V segments, but an unknown experimental factor could not be excluded. The earlier analysis of about 600 of the donors excluded some 16 rarely observed V segments, including chromosome 9 orphons, because counts were too low. In a later genetic analysis, fewer N-insertions in productive TCRs were reported among donors in an Asian-associated ancestry cluster than the roughly 640-donor mean. Some IMGT-functional V segments, including TRBV6-2 and TRBV6-3, could not be told apart with the 87-base-pair reads, so those segments were excluded. It was suggested by the authors that the approach could potentially be generalized to other disease states and immunological phenotypes. Only TCR beta chains were sequenced in this cohort, and the absence of alpha or paired-chain data limited detectable features. A cluster of highly shared sequence variants was judged likely to be a technical artifact of the sequencing pipeline. Cytomegalovirus status was reported to be diagnosed by the classifier with high specificity and sensitivity in both the original and validation cohorts. Several of the top co-occurrence clusters appeared to be linked to parvovirus B19, influenza, CMV and Epstein-Barr virus, according to a later analysis. A further reported finding was that TCR beta sequences accurately predicted the HLA-A and HLA-B alleles for most subjects in the first cohort. Immune exposure information for the cohort was limited to CMV serostatus.

Here V drops 0 bases and J drops 7 bases, and the junction holds 9 bases not matched to any gene. CDR3 length: 16 amino acids, cysteine to phenylalanine. Only the CDR3 DNA is retained, 48 bases long and in frame from the first base. According to the germline V gene, CDR1 reads KGHSH and CDR2 reads LQKENI. Comment on this clone: What antigen it recognizes has not been identified. No qualities accompany the bases; no much larger clone lies one base away.

To prepare the library, the immunoSEQ multiplex PCR assay was applied. A mixture of 60 forward primers for TCR Vbeta segments and 13 reverse primers for TCR Jbeta segments was used in the multiplex PCR. Amplification of the CDR3 region of rearranged TCR beta genes was performed with a multiplex PCR assay on genomic DNA. On the Illumina HiSeq System, the amplified TCR beta libraries were sequenced as 87-base-pair reads. The source study handled its data this way. In a later analysis, some 80 million unique TCR beta chains were counted across the approximately 640 repertoires, and roughly 9.9 million of these chains were shared by at least two donors. To remove PCR and sequencing errors, raw reads were error-corrected and collapsed into unique sequences using a nearest-neighbor algorithm that merged closely related sequences. To assign V, D and J gene segments, CDR3 sequences were aligned to IMGT reference sequences. Each retained sequence needed at least a six-nucleotide match to both a V gene segment and a J gene segment. A rearrangement counted as productive if the CDR3 had no stop codons and remained in frame with V and J, and every other rearrangement counted as non-productive. CDR3 was defined by IMGT convention, running from the second conserved V-encoded cysteine to the conserved J-encoded phenylalanine. In an earlier analysis of more than 550 of the donors, sequences lacking an unambiguous match to a single V gene segment were excluded. In an earlier analysis of approximately 560 of the donors, a V segment was called functional when productive rearrangements were above 56.7%, and segregating when the standard deviation between donors exceeded 5%. A statistical classification framework was developed to diagnose cytomegalovirus status using the catalog of TCR beta chain sequences. A later analysis assigned V and J genes by comparing TCR nucleotide sequences with IMGT/GENE-DB human TR gene sequences. A later analysis assigned CDR3 sequences and most-parsimonious VDJ recombination scenarios with the TCRdist pipeline. A later analysis defined each TCR beta chain by its CDR3 amino acid sequence plus V-gene family, and excluded reads lacking a unique V-gene family. A later analysis removed nearly 600 highly shared, low-generation-probability nucleotide sequences to deal with suspected cross-contamination and a sequencing artifact. A later analysis calculated a clonal expansion index for each public chain from normalized within-repertoire ranks of inferred template counts. A later analysis computed generation probabilities with a VDJ recombination model fitted to out-of-frame rearrangements, and checked the results against IGoR. In a later analysis, hypergeometric tests were used to score TCR-TCR, TCR-HLA and TCR-CMV co-occurrence, with a repertoire-size bias correction applied to TCR pairs. A later analysis estimated false discovery rates by permuting HLA or CMV assignments 20 times. A later analysis grouped co-occurring TCRs with DBSCAN, adding TCRdist sequence similarity when clustering within HLA-allele-positive subsets. Co-occurrence clustering excluded repertoires with fewer than 30,000 or more than 120,000 public chains, plus five with anomalous nucleotide sharing. TCRdb's version of the immuneACCESS table is confined to in-frame rearrangements and falls short of the full clone set. An unresolved V gene accounts for under half of the shortfall where checked; the remainder is of unknown origin. V and J calls and clone size are those listed in that table; D and trimming were worked out from the DNA. This sample is represented by approximately 130,000 clones; around three quarters of them were singletons. Roughly 6.3% of the sample comes from the top ten.

The cohort comprised 670 or so healthy bone marrow donors. Cohort members were all nominally healthy when sampled, although unrecorded immune exposures were likely present. The donor was CMV seronegative and was included in the group of 352 seronegative cohort members. A peripheral blood sample was collected from each donor, and TCR beta sequencing was performed on peripheral blood mononuclear cells. The Qiagen DNeasy Blood Extraction Kit was used to extract genomic DNA from the blood cell samples. The rearranged chain carries TRBV18 and TRBJ1-2, with TRBD1 matching 9 junction bases. Input material: PBMCs. The clonotype comes from a woman in her 40s in good health and CMV-seronegative. CDR3 reads: CASSPPIRTGVRGYTF. The DNA reads TGTGCCAGCTCACCACCTATACGGACAGGGGTCCGTGGCTACACCTTC.